This TCR beta chain emerged from a study of T cells in localized non-small cell lung cancer. General study findings and limits: Peak T cell clonality was found in uninvolved adjacent lung, exceeding tumor.

The CDR3 totals 14 residues. The V gene's germline CDR1 is MDHEN and CDR2 SYDVKM. The V end lost 8 bases, the J end lost 0 bases, and 13 bases lay between the germline ends. Using immunoSEQ multiplex PCR, the repertoire was profiled, and TCRdb retains in-frame clones only, with some absent. The sample contains roughly 1,600 clones, 23% of which appear only once. This clone was picked up a small number of times. Its target is unknown. The sequence was collected from a male donor older than 55 with stage II squamous cell lung carcinoma. V gene TRBV28 combines with J gene TRBJ1-1, with TRBD1 as a possible D gene (6 bases). Sequenced here: lung tumor tissue, sampled before any cancer treatment. CDR3 sequence: CASFPGQLNTEAFF. The CDR3 bases are TGTGCCAGCTTTCCGGGACAACTGAACACTGAAGCTTTCTTT.